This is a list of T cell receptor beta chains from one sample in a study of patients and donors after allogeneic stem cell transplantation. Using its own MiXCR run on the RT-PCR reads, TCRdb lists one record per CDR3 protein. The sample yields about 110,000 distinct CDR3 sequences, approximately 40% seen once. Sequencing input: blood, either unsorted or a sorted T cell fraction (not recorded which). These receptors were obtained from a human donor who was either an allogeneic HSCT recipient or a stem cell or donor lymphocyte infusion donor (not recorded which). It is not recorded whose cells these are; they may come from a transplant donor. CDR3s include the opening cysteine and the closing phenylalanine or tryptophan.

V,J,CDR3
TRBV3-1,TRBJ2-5,CASKRTGDRSQETQYF
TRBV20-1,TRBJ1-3,CSATRDRAGNTIYF
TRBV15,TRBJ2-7,CATSRGGSSSYEQYF
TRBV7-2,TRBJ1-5,CASSLGQGAQPQHF
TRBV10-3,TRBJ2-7,CAISAPGLAGVEQYF
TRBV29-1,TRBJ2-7,CSVRSWGYEQYF
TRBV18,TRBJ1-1,CASSPQGKEAFF
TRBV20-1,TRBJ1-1,CSAREYGTWVSTNTEAFF
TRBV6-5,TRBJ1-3,CASSYSKVSGNTIYF
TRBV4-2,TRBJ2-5,CASSHGDEETQYF
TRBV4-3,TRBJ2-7,CASSQAFHWTSGSGSYEQYF
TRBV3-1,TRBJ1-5,CASSETGFQPQHF
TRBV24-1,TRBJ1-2,CATSDGGRGNYGYTF
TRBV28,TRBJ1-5,CASSLVGSLSNQPQHF
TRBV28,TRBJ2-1,CASSLLGQSYNEQFF
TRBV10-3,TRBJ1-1,CAISEADSNTEAFF
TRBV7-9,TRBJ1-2,CASSLARDNYGYTF
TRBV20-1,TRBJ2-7,CSARDLRAHSYEQYF
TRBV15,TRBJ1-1,CATSSEGGPTEAFF
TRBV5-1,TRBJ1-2,CASSSDGRDRGSHGYTF
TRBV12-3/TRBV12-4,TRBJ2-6,CASSPRPADSGANVLTF
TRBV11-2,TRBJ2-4,CASSGGQGLADKNIQYF
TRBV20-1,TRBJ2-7,CSARRGVKREGLSYEQYF
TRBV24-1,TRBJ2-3,CATSDIQGKGRGTQYF
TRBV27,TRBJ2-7,CASSPGVGYEQYF
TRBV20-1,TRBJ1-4,CSARDHASKGEKLFF
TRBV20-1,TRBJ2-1,CSAIEEGRDGQFF
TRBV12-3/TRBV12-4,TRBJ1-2,CASSSQVLLPYGYTF
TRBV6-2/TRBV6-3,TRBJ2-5,CASSTGTSGRVAQVTQYF
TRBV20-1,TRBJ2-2,CSASRAGGELFF
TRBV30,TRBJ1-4,CAWRIGGIPTNEKLFF
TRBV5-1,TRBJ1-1,CASSLGHNTEAFF